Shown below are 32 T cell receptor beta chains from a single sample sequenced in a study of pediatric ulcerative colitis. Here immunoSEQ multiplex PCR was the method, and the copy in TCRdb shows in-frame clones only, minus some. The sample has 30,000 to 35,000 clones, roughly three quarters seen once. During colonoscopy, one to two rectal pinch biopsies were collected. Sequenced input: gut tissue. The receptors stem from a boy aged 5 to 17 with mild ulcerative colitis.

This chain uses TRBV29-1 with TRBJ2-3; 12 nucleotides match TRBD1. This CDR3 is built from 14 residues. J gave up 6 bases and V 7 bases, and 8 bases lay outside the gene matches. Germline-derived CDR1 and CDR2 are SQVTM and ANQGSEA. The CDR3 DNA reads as TGCAGCGCCGGGACAGGGGGCGCAGGGGATACGCAGTATTTT. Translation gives CSAGTGGAGDTQYF.

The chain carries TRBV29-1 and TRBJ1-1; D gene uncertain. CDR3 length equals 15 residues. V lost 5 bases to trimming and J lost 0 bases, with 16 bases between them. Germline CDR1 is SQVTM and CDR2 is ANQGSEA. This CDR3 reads CSVQFRLQMNTEAFF. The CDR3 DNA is TGCAGCGTTCAGTTTAGGTTGCAGATGAACACTGAAGCTTTCTTT.

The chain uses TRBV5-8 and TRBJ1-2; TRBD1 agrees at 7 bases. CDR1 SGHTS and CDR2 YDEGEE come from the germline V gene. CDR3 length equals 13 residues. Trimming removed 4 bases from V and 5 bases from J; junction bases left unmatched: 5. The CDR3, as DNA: TGTGCCAGCAGCCGCGGACAGGCATATGGCTACACCTTC. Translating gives CASSRGQAYGYTF. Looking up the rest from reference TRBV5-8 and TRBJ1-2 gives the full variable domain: EAGVTQSPTHLIKTRGQQATLRCSPISGHTSVYWYQQALGLGLQFLLWYDEGEERNRGNFPPRFSGRQFPNYSSELNVNALELEDSALYLCASSRGQAYGYTFGSGTRLTVV.

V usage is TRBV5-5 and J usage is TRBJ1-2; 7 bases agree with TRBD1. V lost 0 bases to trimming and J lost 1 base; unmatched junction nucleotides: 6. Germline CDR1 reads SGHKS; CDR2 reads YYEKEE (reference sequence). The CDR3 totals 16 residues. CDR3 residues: CASSLEPGGHNYGYTF. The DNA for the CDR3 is TGTGCCAGCAGCTTGGAGCCAGGGGGTCATAACTATGGCTACACCTTC.

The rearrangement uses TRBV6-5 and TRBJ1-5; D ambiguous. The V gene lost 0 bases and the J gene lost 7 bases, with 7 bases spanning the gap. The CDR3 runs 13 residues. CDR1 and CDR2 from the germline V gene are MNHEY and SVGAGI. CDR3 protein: CASSYSRTQPQHF. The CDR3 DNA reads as TGTGCCAGCAGTTACTCTCGCACGCAGCCCCAGCATTTT.

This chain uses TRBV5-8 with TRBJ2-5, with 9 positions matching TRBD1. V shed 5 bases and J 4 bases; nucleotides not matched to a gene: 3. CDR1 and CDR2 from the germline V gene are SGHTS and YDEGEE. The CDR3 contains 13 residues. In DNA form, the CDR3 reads TGTGCCAGCAGACAGGGGGCCGCAGAGACCCAGTACTTC. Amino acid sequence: CASRQGAAETQYF.

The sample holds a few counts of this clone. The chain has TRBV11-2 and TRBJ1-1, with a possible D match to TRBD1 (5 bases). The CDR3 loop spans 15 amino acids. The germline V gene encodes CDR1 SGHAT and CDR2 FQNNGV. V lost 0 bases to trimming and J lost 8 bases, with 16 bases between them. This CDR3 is CASSLDLTGQGEAFF. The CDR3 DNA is TGTGCCAGCAGCTTAGATCTAACCGGCCAGGGAGAAGCTTTCTTT.

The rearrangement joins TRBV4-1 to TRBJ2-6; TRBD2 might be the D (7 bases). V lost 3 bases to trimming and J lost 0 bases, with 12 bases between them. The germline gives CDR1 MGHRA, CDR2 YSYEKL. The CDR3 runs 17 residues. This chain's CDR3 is CASSHAGALSGANVLTF. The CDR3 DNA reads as TGCGCCAGCAGCCATGCGGGGGCCCTCTCTGGGGCCAACGTCCTGACTTTC.

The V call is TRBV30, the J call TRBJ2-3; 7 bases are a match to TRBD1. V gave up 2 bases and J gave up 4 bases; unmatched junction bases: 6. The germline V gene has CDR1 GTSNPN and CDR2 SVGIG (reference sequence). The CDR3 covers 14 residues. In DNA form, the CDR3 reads TGTGCCTGGAGTACACAGGGGTTACCAGATACGCAGTATTTT. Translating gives CAWSTQGLPDTQYF. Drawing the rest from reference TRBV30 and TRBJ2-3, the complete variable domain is SQTIHQWPATLVQPVGSPLSLECTVEGTSNPNLYWYRQAAGRGLQLLFYSVGIGQISSEVPQNLSASRPQDRQFILSSKKLLLSDSGFYLCAWSTQGLPDTQYFGPGTRLTVL.

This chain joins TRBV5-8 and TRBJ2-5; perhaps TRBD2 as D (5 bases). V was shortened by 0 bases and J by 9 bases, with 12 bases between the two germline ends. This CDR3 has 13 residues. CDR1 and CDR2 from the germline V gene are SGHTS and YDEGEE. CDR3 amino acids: CASSLEARGAQYF. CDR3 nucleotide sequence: TGTGCCAGCAGCTTGGAGGCCCGGGGAGCCCAGTACTTC.

In DNA form, the CDR3 reads TGTGCTAGTGGTTTGGCTGGGAGGTTATACGAGCAGTACTTC. This gives the protein CASGLAGRLYEQYF. The chain employs TRBV12-5 and TRBJ2-7; D might be TRBD2 (6 bases). This CDR3 has 14 residues. Germline CDR1 LGHNT, CDR2 FRNRAP. The ends were cut back, 1 base at V and 4 bases at J, with 11 bases in the middle.

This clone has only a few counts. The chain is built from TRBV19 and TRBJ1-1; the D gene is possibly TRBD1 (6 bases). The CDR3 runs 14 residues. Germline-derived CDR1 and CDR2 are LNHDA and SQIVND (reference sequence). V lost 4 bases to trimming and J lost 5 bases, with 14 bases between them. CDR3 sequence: CASSSLQGGTEAFF. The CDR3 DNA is TGTGCCAGTAGTAGTCTACAGGGCGGTACTGAAGCTTTCTTT. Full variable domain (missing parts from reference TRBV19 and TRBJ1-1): DGGITQSPKYLFRKEGQNVTLSCEQNLNHDAMYWYRQDPGQGLRLIYYSQIVNDFQKGDIAEGYSVSREKKESFPLTVTSAQKNPTAFYLCASSSLQGGTEAFFGQGTRLTVV.

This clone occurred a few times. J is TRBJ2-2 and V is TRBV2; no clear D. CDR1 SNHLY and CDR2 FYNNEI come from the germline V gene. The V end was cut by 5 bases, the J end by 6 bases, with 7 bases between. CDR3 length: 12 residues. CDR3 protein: CASSWISGELFF. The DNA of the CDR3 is TGTGCCAGCAGTTGGATTTCCGGGGAGCTGTTTTTT.

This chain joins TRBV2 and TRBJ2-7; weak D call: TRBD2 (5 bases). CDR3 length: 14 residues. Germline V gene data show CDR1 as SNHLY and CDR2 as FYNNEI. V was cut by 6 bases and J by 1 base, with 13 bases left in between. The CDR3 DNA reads TGTGCCAGCAGCCAGGAGGCGCTTTCCTACGAGCAGTACTTC. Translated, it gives CASSQEALSYEQYF. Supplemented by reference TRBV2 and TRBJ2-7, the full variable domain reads EPEVTQTPSHQVTQMGQEVILRCVPISNHLYFYWYRQILGQKVEFLVSFYNNEISEKSEIFDDQFSVERPDGSNFTLKIRSTKLEDSAMYFCASSQEALSYEQYFGPGTRLTVT.

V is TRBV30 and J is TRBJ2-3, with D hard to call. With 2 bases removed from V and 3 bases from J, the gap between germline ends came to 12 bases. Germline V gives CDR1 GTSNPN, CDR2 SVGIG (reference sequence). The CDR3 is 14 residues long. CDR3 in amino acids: CAWSTTRRTDTQYF. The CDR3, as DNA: TGTGCCTGGAGTACGACCCGAAGAACAGATACGCAGTATTTT.

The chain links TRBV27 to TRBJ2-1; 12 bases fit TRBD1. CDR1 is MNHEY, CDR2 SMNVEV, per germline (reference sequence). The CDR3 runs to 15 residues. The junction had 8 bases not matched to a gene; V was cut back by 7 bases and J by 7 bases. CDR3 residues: CASTSEGQGANEQFF. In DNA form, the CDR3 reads TGTGCCAGCACCTCTGAGGGACAGGGGGCGAATGAGCAGTTCTTC.

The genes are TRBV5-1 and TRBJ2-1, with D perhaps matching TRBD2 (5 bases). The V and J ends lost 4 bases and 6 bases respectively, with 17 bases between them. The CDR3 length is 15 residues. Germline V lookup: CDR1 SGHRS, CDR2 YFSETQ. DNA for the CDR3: TGCGCCAGCAGCCGGGATGGGTCCCTCAGCAATGAGCAGTTCTTC. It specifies CASSRDGSLSNEQFF.

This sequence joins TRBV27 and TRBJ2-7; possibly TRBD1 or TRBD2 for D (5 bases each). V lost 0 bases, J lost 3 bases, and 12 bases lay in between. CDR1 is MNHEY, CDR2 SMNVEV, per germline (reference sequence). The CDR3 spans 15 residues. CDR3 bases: TGTGCCAGCAGTTTATCTTCCGGGACGGACTACGAGCAGTACTTC. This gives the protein CASSLSSGTDYEQYF.

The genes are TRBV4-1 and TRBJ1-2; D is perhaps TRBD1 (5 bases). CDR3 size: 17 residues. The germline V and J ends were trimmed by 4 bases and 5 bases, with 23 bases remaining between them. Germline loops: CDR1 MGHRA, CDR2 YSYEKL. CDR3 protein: CASSPPKGSLFLYGYTF. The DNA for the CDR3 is TGCGCCAGCAGCCCCCCGAAGGGGAGCCTGTTCCTATATGGCTACACCTTC.

The CDR3 reads CASSQEVGAYTDTQYF. The CDR3 DNA follows: TGCGCCAGCAGCCAAGAGGTAGGGGCCTACACAGATACGCAGTATTTT. The J gene is TRBJ2-3, the V gene TRBV4-1; D may be TRBD1 (5 bases). Germline lookup yields CDR1 MGHRA and CDR2 YSYEKL. The CDR3 covers 16 residues. V was clipped by 0 bases and J by 2 bases, with 12 bases between them.

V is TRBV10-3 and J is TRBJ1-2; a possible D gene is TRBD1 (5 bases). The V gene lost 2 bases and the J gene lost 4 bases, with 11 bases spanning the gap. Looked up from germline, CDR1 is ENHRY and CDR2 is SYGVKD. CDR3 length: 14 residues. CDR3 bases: TGTGCCATCAGTGAGGAATTCAGGGCCTATGGCTACACCTTC. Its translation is CAISEEFRAYGYTF.

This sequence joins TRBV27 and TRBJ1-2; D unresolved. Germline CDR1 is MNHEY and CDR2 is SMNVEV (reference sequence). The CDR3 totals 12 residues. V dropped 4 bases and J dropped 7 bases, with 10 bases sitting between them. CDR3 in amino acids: CASSSVLGGYTF. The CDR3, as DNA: TGTGCCAGCAGTTCAGTTCTGGGTGGCTACACCTTC.

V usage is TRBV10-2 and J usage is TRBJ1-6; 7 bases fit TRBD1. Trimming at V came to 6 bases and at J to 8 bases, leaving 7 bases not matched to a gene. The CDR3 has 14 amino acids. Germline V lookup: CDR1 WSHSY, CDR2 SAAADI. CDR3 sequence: CASRGDSTDSPLHF. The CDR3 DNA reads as TGCGCCAGCAGGGGGGACAGTACCGATTCACCCCTCCACTTT.

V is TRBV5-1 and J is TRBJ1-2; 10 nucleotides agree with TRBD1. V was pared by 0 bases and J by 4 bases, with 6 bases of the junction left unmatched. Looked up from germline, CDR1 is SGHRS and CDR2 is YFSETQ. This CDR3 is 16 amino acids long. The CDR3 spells CASSLAGTGDAYGYTF. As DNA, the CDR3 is TGCGCCAGCAGCTTGGCCGGGACAGGGGACGCCTATGGCTACACCTTC.

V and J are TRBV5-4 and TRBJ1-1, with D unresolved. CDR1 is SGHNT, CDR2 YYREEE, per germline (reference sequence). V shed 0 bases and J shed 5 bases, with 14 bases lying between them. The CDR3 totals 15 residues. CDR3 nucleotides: TGTGCCAGCAGCTTGGGAGCGGTTAAATGGACTGAAGCTTTCTTT. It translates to CASSLGAVKWTEAFF.

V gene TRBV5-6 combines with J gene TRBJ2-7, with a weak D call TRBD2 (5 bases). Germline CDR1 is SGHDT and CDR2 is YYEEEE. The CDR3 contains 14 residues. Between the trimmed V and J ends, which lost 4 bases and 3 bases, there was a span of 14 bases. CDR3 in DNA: TGTGCCAGCAGCCATTTCAACGGAGGCTACGAGCAGTACTTC. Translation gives CASSHFNGGYEQYF.

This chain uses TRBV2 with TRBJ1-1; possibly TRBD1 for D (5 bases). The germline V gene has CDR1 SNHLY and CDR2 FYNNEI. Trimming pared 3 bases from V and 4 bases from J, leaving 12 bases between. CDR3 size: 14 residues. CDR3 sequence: CASSENTGCTEAFF. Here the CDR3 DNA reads TGTGCCAGCAGTGAGAACACAGGCTGCACTGAAGCTTTCTTT.

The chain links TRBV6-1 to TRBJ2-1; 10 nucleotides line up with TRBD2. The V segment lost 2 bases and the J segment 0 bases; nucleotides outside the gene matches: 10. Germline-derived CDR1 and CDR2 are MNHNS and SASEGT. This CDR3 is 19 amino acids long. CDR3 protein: CASSEQGVAGGYSYNEQFF. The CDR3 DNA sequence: TGTGCCAGCAGTGAACAAGGGGTAGCGGGGGGTTACTCCTACAATGAGCAGTTCTTC.

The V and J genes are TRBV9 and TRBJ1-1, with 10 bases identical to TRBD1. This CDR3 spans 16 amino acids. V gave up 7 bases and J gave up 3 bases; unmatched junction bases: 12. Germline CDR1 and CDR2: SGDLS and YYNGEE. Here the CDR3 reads CASGATGQGRDTEAFF. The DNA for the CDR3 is TGTGCCAGCGGCGCGACGGGACAGGGGCGAGACACTGAAGCTTTCTTT.

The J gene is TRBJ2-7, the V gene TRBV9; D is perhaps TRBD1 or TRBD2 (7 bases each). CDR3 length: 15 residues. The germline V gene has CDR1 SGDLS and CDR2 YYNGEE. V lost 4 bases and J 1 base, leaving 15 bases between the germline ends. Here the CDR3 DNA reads TGTGCCAGCAGCCCTCAGGGGGGGGCGTCCTACGAGCAGTACTTC. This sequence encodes CASSPQGGASYEQYF.

CDR3 DNA sequence: TGTGCCAGCAGCCTCGATCGTTTGAGGAGCGTGGAGACCCAGTACTTC. This translates into CASSLDRLRSVETQYF. The chain has TRBV5-4 and TRBJ2-5, with D uncertain. The CDR3 is made up of 16 amino acids. The germline V gene encodes CDR1 SGHNT and CDR2 YYREEE (reference sequence). Trimming stripped 4 bases from V and 5 bases from J, with 21 bases between.

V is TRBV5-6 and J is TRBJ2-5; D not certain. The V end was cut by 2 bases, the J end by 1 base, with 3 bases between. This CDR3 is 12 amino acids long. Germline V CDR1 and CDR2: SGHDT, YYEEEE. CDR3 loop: CASSFPQETQYF. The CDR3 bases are TGTGCCAGCAGCTTCCCCCAAGAGACCCAGTACTTC.